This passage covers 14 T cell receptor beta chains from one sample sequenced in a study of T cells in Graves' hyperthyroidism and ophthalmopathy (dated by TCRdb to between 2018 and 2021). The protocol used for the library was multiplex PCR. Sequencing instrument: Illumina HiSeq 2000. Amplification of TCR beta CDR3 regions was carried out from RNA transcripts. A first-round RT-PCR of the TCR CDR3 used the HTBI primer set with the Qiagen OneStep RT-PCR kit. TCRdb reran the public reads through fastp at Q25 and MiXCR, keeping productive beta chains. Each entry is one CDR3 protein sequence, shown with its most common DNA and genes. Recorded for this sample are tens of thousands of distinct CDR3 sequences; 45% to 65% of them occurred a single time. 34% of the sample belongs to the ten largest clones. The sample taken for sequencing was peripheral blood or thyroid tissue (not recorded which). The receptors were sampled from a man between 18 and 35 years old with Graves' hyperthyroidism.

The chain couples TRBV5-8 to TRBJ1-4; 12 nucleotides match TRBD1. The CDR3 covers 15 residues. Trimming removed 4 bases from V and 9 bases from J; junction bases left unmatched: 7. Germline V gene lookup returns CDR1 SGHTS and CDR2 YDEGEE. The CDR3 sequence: CASSLAGQGAQKLFF. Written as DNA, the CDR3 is TGTGCCAGCAGCCTTGCGGGACAGGGGGCGCAAAAACTGTTTTTT.

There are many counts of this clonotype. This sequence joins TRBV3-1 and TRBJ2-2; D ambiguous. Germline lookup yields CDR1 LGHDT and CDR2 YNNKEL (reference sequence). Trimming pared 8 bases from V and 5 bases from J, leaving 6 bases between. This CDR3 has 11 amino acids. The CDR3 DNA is TGTGCCAGCCGAAAAACCGGGGAGCTGTTTTTT. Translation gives CASRKTGELFF.

The CDR3 reads CASSLPPDLEGMKELFF. Written as DNA, the CDR3 is TGTGCCAGCAGCCTTCCTCCCGACCTGGAGGGGATGAAGGAACTGTTTTTT. This chain joins TRBV7-2 and TRBJ1-4, with TRBD1 as a possible D gene (5 bases). The CDR3 is 17 amino acids. Germline V gene data show CDR1 as SGHTA and CDR2 as FQGNSA. The V gene lost 5 bases and the J gene lost 12 bases, with 28 bases spanning the gap.

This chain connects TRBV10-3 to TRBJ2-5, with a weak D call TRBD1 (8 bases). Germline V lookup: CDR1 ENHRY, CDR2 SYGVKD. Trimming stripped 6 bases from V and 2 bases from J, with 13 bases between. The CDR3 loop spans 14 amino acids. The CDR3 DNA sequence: TGTGCCATCAGCTCACAGGGGGGGCAAGAGACCCAGTACTTC. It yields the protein CAISSQGGQETQYF.

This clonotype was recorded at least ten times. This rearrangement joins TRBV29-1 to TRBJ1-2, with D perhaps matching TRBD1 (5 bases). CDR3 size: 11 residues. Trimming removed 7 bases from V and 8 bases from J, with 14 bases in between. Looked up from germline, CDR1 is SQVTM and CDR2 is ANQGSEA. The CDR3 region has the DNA TGCAGCGCCGCGGGGGGAGGCGGCTACACCTTC. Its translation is CSAAGGGGYTF.

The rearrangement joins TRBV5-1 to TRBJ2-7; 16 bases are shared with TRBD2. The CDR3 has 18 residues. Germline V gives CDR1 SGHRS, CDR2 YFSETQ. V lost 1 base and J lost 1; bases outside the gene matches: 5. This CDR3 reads CASSLPGLAGGRSYEQYF. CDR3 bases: TGCGCCAGCAGCTTGCCGGGACTAGCGGGGGGGCGGTCCTACGAGCAGTACTTC.

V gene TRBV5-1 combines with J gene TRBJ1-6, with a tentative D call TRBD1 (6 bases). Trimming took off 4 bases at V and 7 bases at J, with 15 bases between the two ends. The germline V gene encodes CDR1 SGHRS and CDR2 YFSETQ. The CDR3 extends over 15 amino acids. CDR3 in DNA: TGCGCCAGCAGCGAAGGGACATCGGGGAATTCACCCCTCCACTTT. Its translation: CASSEGTSGNSPLHF.

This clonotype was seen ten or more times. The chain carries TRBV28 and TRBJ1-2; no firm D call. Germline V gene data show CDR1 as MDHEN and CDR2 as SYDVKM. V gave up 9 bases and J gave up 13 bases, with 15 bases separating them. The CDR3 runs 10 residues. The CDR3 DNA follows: TGTGCCAGTGGTCCCTTCTCTGCCACCTTC. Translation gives CASGPFSATF.

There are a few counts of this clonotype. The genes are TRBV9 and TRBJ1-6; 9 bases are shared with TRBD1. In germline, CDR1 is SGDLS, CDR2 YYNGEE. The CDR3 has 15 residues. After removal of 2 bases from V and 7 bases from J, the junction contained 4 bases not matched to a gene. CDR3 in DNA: TGTGCCAGCAGCGTGGGGACAGGGCGCAATTCACCCCTCCACTTT. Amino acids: CASSVGTGRNSPLHF.

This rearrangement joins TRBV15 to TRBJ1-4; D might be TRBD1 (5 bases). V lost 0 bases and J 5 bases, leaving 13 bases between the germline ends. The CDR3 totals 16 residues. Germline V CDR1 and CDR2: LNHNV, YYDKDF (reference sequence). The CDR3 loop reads CATSRDRGTPNEKLFF. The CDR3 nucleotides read TGTGCCACCAGCAGAGATCGGGGGACGCCCAATGAAAAACTGTTTTTT.

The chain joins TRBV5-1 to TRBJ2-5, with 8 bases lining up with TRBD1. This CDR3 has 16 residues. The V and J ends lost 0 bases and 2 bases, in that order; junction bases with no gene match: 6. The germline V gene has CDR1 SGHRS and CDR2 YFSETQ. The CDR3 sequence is CASSLGQGAFQETQYF. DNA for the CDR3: TGCGCCAGCAGCTTGGGGCAGGGGGCCTTTCAAGAGACCCAGTACTTC. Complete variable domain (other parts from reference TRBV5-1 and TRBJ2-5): KAGVTQTPRYLIKTRGQQVTLSCSPISGHRSVSWYQQTPGQGLQFLFEYFSETQRNKGNFPGRFSGRQFSNSRSEMNVSTLELGDSALYLCASSLGQGAFQETQYFGPGTRLLVL.

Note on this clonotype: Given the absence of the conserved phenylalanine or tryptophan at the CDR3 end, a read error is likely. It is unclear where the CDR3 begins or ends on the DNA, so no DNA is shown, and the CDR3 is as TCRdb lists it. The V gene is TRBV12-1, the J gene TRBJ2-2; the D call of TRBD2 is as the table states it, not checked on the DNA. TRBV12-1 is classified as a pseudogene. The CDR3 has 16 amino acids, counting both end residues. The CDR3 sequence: CASSFPGLADTGELFS.

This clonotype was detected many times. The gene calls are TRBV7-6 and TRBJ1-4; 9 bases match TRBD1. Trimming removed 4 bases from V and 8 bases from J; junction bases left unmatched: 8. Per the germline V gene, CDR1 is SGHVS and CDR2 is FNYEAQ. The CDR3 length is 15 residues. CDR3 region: CASSSNRGLKEKLFF. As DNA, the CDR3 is TGTGCCAGCAGCTCCAACAGGGGGCTGAAGGAAAAACTGTTTTTT. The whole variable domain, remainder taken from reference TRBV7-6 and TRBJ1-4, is GAGVSQSPRYKVTKRGQDVALRCDPISGHVSLYWYRQALGQGPEFLTYFNYEAQQDKSGLPNDRFSAERPEGSISTLTIQRTEQRDSAMYRCASSSNRGLKEKLFFGSGTQLSVL.

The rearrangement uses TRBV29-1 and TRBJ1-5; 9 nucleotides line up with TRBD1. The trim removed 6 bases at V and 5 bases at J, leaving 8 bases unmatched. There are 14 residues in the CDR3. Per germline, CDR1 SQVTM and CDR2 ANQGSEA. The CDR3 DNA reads TGCAGCGTCTCCGGGACAGGGCGTTATCAGCCCCAGCATTTT. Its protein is CSVSGTGRYQPQHF.